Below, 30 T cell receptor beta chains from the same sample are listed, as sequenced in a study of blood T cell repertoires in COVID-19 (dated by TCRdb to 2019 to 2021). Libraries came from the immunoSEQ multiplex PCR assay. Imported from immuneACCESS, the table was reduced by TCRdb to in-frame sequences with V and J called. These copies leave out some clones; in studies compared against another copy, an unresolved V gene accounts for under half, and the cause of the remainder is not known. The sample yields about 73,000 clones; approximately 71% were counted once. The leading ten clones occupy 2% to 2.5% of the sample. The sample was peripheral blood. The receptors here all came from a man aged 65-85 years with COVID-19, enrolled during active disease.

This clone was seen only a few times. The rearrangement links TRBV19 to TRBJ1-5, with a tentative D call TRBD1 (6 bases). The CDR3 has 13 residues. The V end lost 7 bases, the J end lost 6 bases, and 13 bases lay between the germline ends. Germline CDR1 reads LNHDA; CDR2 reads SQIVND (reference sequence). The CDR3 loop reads CASNTGLVQPQHF. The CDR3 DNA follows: TGTGCCAGTAATACAGGGTTGGTTCAGCCCCAGCATTTT.

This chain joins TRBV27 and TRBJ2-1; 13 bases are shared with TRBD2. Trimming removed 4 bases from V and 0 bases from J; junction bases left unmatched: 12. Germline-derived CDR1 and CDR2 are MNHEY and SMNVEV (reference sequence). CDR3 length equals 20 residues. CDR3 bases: TGTGCCAGCAGTTCGCCTTTCGGGACTAGCGGGAAGAGCTCCTACAATGAGCAGTTCTTC. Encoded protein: CASSSPFGTSGKSSYNEQFF.

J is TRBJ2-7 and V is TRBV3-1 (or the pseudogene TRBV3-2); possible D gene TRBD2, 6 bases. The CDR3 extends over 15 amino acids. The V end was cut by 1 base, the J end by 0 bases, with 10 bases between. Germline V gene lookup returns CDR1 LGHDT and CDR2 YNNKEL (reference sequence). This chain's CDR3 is CASSQVGRTSYEQYF. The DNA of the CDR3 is TGTGCCAGCAGCCAAGTGGGGAGGACCTCCTACGAGCAGTACTTC.

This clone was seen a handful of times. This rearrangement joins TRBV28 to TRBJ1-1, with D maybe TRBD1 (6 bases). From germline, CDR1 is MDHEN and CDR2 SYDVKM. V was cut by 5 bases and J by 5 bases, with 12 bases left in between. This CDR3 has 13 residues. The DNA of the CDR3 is TGTGCCAGCAGTCCCCCAGGGGTAACTGAAGCTTTCTTT. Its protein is CASSPPGVTEAFF.

The CDR3, as DNA: TGTGCCAGCTCACCTGGGACAGGGGGTGTCAATCAGCCCCAGCATTTT. Translated: CASSPGTGGVNQPQHF. The rearrangement uses TRBV18 and TRBJ1-5, with 11 bases aligning to TRBD1. This CDR3 contains 16 residues. With 3 bases clipped from V and 3 bases from J, the junction kept 4 bases outside the gene matches. Looked up from germline, CDR1 is KGHSH and CDR2 is LQKENI.

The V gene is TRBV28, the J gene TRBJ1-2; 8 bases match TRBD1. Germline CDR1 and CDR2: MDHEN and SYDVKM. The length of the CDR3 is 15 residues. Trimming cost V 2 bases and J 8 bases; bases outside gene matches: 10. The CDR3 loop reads CASSLALRTGNGYTF. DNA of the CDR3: TGTGCCAGCAGTTTAGCCCTCCGGACAGGGAACGGCTACACCTTC.

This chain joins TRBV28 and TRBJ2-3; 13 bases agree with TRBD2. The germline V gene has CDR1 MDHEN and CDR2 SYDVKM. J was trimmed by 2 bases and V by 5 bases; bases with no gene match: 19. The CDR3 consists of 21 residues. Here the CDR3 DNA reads TGTGCCAGCAGTACCAACCGGGGACTCCAAGGGACTAGCGGGGCCACAGATACGCAGTATTTT. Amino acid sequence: CASSTNRGLQGTSGATDTQYF.

The CDR3 DNA follows: TGTGCCACCAGTGTCCGCCCGGGAGCAGGGCCAAGCACAGATACGCAGTATTTT. This codes for CATSVRPGAGPSTDTQYF. J is TRBJ2-3 and V is TRBV24-1, with D perhaps matching TRBD2 (6 bases). V shed 5 bases and J shed 0 bases, with 20 bases lying between them. Germline V lookup: CDR1 KGHDR, CDR2 SFDVKD. CDR3 length equals 18 residues.

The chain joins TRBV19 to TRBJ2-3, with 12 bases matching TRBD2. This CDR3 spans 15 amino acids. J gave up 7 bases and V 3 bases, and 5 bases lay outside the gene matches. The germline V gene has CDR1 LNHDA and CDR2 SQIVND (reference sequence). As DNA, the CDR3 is TGTGCCAGTAGTATGGCTAGCGGGAGGGTATATACGCAGTATTTT. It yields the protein CASSMASGRVYTQYF. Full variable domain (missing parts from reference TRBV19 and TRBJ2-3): DGGITQSPKYLFRKEGQNVTLSCEQNLNHDAMYWYRQDPGQGLRLIYYSQIVNDFQKGDIAEGYSVSREKKESFPLTVTSAQKNPTAFYLCASSMASGRVYTQYFGPGTRLTVL.

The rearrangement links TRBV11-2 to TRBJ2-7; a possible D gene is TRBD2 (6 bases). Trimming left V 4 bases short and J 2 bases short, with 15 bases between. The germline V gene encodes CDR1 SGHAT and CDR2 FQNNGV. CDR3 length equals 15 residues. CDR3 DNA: TGTGCCAGCAGCTCCCCTTTTAGCGGTACCTACGAGCAGTACTTC. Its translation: CASSSPFSGTYEQYF.

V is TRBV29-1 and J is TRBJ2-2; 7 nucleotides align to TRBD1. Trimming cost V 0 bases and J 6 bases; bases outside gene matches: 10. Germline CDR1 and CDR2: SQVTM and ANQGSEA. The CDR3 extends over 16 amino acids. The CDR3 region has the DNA TGCAGCGTTGAAGATCTTGTTCAGGGGGACCCCGGGGAGCTGTTTTTT. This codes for CSVEDLVQGDPGELFF.

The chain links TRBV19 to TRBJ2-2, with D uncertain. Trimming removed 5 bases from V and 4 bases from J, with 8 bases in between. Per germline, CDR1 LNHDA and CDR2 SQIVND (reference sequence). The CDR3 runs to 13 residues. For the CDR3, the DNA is TGTGCCAGTAGTTCTCAGTCCACCGGGGAGCTGTTTTTT. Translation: CASSSQSTGELFF.

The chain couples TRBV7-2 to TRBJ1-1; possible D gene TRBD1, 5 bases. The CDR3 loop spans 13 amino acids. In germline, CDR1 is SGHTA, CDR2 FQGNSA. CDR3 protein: CATILGGGTEAFF. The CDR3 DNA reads TGTGCGACCATCTTGGGGGGGGGCACTGAAGCTTTCTTT.

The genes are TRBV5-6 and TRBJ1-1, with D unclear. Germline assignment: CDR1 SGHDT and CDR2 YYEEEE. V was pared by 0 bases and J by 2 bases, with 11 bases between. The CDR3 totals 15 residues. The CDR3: CASSLGWADNTEAFF. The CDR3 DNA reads TGTGCCAGCAGCTTGGGATGGGCAGACAACACTGAAGCTTTCTTT.

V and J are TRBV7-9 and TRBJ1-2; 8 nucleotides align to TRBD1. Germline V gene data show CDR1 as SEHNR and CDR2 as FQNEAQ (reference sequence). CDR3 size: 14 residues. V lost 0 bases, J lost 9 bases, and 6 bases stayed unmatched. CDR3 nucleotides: TGTGCCAGCAGCTTAGCTAGGACAGGGTCTAGCTACACCTTC. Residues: CASSLARTGSSYTF.

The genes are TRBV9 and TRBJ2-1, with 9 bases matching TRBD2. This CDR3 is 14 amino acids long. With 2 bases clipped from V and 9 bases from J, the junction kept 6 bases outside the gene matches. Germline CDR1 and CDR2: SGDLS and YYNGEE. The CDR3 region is CASSVGGRASEQFF. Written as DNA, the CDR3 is TGTGCCAGCAGCGTGGGCGGGAGGGCCTCTGAGCAGTTCTTC. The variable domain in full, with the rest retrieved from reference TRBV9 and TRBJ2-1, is DSGVTQTPKHLITATGQRVTLRCSPRSGDLSVYWYQQSLDQGLQFLIQYYNGEERAKGNILERFSAQQFPDLHSELNLSSLELGDSALYFCASSVGGRASEQFFGPGTRLTVL.

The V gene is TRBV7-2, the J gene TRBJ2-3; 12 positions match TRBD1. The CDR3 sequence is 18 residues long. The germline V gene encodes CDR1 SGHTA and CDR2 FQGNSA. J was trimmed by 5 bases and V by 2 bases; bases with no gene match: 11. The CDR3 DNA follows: TGTGCCAGCAGCTTATGGGTTCGGGACAGGGGGCCGGGAGATACGCAGTATTTT. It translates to CASSLWVRDRGPGDTQYF.

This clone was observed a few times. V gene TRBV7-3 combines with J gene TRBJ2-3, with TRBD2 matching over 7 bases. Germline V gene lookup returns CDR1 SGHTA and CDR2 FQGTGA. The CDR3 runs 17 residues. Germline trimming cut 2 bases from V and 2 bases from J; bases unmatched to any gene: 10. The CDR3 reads CASSLLGSSGITDTQYF. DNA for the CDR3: TGTGCCAGCAGCTTATTAGGGTCTAGCGGAATCACAGATACGCAGTATTTT.

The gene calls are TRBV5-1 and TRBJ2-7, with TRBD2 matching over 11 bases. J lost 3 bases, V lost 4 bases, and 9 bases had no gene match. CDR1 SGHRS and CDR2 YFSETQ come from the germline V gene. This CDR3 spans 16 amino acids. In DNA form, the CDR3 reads TGCGCCAGCAGCATCGGGACTAGCGGAATCAACTACGAGCAGTACTTC. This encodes CASSIGTSGINYEQYF. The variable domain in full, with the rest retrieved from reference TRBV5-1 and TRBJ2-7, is KAGVTQTPRYLIKTRGQQVTLSCSPISGHRSVSWYQQTPGQGLQFLFEYFSETQRNKGNFPGRFSGRQFSNSRSEMNVSTLELGDSALYLCASSIGTSGINYEQYFGPGTRLTVT.

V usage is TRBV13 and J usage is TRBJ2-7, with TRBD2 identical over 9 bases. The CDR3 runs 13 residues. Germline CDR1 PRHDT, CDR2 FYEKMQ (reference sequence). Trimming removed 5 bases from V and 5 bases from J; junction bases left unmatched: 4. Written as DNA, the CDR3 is TGTGCCAGCAGCATAGCGGGAGTGGACGAGCAGTACTTC. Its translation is CASSIAGVDEQYF.

Here the CDR3 reads CASSLADGDRVVVSYEQYF. CDR3 sequence (DNA): TGTGCCAGCAGCTTAGCCGATGGAGACAGGGTCGTCGTTTCCTACGAGCAGTACTTC. V is TRBV7-8 and J is TRBJ2-7, with 7 nucleotides matching TRBD1. V shed 0 bases and J 1 base; nucleotides not matched to a gene: 15. Germline CDR1 and CDR2: SGHVS and FQNEAQ. CDR3 length: 19 residues.

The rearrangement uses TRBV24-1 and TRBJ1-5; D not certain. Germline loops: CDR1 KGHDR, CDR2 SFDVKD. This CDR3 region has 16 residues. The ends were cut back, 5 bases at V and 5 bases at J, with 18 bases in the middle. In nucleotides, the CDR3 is TGTGCCACCAGTGCCTCGGAGAGGGAATGGGATCAGCCCCAGCATTTT. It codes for CATSASEREWDQPQHF.

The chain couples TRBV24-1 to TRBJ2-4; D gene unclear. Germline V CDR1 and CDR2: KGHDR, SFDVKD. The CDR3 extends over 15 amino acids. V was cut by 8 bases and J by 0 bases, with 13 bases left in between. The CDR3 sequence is CATTALGQAKNIQYF. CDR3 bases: TGTGCCACCACGGCGCTGGGCCAAGCCAAAAACATTCAGTACTTC.

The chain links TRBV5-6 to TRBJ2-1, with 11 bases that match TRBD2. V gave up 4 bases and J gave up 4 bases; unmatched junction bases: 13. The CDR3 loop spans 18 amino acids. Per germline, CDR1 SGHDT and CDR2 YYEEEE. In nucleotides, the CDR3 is TGTGCCAGCAGCCCTATGACCGGGACTAGCGGAAGATACAATGAGCAGTTCTTC. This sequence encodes CASSPMTGTSGRYNEQFF.

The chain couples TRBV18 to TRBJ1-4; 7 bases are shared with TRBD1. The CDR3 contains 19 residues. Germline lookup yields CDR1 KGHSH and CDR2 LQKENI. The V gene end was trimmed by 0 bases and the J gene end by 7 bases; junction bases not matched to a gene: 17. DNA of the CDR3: TGTGCCAGCTCACCACCTCAGAGGGGGCGCATTCGCGACGGTGAAAAACTGTTTTTT. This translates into CASSPPQRGRIRDGEKLFF.

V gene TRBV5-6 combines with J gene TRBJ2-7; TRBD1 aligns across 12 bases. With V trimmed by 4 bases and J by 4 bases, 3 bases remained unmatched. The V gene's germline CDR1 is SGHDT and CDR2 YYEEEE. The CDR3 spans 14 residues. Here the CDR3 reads CASSAGQGAYEQYF. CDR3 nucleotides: TGTGCCAGCAGCGCGGGACAGGGGGCGTACGAGCAGTACTTC.

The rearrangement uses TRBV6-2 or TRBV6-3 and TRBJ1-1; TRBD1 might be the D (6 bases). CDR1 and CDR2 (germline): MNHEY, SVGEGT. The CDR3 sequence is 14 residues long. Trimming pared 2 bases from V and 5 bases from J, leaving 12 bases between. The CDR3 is CASSYMTGFTEAFF. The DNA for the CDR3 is TGTGCCAGCAGTTACATGACAGGCTTTACTGAAGCTTTCTTT.

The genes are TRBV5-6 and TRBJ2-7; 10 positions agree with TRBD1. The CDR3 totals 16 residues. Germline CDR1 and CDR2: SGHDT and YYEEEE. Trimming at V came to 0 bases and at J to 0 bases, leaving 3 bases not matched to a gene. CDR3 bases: TGTGCCAGCAGCTTGGAGGGACAGGGGACCTCCTACGAGCAGTACTTC. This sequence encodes CASSLEGQGTSYEQYF.

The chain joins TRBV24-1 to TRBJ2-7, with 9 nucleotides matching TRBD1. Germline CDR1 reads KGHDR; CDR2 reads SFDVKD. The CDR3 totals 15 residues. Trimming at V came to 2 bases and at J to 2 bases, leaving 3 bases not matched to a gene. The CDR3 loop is CATSDSRTGAYEQYF. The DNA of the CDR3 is TGTGCCACCAGTGATTCCCGGACAGGGGCCTACGAGCAGTACTTC.

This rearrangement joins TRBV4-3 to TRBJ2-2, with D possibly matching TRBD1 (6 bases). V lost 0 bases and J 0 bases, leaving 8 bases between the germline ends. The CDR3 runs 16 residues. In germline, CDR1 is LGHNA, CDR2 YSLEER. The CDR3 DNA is TGCGCCAGCAGCCAAGACAGACAGGCGAACACCGGGGAGCTGTTTTTT. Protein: CASSQDRQANTGELFF.